This TCR beta chain was identified in a study of blood T cells in healthy people across ages. Donation came from healthy Caucasian individuals in Russia who were aged about 6 to 100. Whole-study findings and limits: Estimated diversity that came from one million T cells was considered an underestimate.

This CDR3 spans 17 amino acids. Germline assignment: CDR1 MNHEY and CDR2 SMNVEV (reference sequence). V was pared by 5 bases and J by 4 bases, with 13 bases of the junction left unmatched. Concerning this clonotype: Its antigen is currently unknown.

Primers used in a second PCR of roughly 7 to 12 cycles were a sample-barcoded 5' primer and a J-beta primer mix. TCRdb called the 5' RACE reads again in MiXCR, with one record for every CDR3 protein. The sample consists of over 600,000 distinct CDR3 sequences, about 43% of them appearing once. The V and J genes are TRBV27 and TRBJ1-5, with 8 bases matching TRBD1. This sequence originates from an elderly man in good health. Sequenced sample: blood. The CDR3 loop reads CASSIRPPTGANQPQHF. CDR3 in DNA: TGTGCCAGCAGTATAAGACCTCCGACAGGGGCTAATCAGCCCCAGCATTTT.